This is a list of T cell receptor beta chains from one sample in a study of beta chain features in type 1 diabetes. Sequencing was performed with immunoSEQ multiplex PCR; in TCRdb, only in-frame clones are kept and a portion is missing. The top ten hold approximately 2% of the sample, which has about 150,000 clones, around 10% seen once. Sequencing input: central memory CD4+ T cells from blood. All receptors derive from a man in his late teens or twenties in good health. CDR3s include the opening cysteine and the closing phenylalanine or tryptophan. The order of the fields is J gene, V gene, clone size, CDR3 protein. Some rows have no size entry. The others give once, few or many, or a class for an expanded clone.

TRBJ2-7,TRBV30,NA,CAWIKAGQVTKQYF
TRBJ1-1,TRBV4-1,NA,CASSQTALRNTEAFF
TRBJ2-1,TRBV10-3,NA,CAISEFSTPNEQFF
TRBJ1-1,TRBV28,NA,CASSDQVSGEAFF
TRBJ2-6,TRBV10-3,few,CAIGRQGTGGANVLTF
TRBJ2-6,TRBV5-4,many,CASSLPSSGANVLTF
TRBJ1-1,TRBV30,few,CAWSVRQLNTEAFF
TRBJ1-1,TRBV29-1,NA,CSVAKTANTEAFF
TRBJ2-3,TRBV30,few,CAWRRLAGGPASDTQYF
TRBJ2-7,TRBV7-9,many,CASSLRQGKNYEQYF
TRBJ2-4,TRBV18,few,CASSLQPPRLAKNIQYF
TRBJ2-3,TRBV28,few,CASSLWSRHTQYF
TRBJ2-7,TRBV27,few,CASSLTLDRRYEQYF
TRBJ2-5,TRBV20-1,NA,CSAPEGETQYF
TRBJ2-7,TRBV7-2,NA,CASSRRQAGVNEQYF
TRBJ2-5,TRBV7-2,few,CASRPSGGETQYF
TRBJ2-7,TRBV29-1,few,CSVAAGQAYEQYF
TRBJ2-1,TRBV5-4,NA,CASSLRGIYNEQFF
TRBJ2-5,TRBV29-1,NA,CSGEGTGGGTYGTQYF
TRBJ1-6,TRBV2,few,CASSPNPPGQRNSPLHF
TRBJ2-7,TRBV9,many,CASSVTGLSYEQYF
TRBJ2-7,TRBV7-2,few,CASSLKGGGRAAYEQYF
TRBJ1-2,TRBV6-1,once,CASSDGRGYTF
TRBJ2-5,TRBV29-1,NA,CSAGQVQETQYF
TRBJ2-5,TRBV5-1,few,CASSPAGLAETQYF
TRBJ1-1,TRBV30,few,CAWSRSNTEAFF
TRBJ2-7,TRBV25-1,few,CASSEPGQGTDEQYF
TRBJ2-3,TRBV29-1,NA,CSVDRDRRTDTQYF
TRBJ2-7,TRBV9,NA,CASSVEPHMSGNEQYF
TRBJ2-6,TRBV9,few,CASSVGGSGANVLTF
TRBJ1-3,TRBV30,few,CAWSVRGNTIYF
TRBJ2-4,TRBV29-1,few,CSAGDRSLAKNIQYF
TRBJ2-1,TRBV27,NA,CASSPGTTRYNEQFF
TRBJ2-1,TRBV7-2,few,CASSLESGGCGQFF
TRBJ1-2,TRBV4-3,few,CASSQGSSVEDYGYTF
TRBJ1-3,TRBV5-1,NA,CASSESGNTIYF
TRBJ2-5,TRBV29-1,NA,CSVLSGGQETQYF
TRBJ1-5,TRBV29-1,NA,CSVCLDRADQPQHF
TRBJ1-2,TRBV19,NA,CASSIDRTGDYGYTF
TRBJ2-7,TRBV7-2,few,CASSRTFYEQYF
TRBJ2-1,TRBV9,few,CASSVGGGTSYNEQFF
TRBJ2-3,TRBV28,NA,CASRSGRARVTQYF
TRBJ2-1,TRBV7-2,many,CASSLGQMLIGNEQFF
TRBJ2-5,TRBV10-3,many,CAISQPGRGQETQYF
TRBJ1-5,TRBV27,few,CASSLKQGGNSNQPQHF
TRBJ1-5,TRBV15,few,CATSGSPSGLQPQHF
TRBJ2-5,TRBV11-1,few,CASSLDQGTQETQYF
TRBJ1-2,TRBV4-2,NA,CASSQAQDGYTF
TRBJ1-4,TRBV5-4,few,CASSPGLGNNEKLFF
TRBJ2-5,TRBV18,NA,CASSPDRQETQYF
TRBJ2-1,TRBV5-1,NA,CASSFFPLAGGGADEQFF
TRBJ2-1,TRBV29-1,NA,CSVEEEGSGQFF
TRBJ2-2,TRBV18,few,CASSSDLNGELFF
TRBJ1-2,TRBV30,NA,CAWSIRYGYTF
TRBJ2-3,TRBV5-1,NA,CASSFRAGGISDTQYF
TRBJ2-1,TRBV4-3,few,CASSQDLRGRQFF
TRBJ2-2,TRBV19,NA,CASGTEYTGELFF
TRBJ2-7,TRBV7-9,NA,CASSGALGNYEQYF
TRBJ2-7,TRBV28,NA,CASRPPRVGTSSYEQYF
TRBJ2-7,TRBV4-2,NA,CASSHTARDEQYF